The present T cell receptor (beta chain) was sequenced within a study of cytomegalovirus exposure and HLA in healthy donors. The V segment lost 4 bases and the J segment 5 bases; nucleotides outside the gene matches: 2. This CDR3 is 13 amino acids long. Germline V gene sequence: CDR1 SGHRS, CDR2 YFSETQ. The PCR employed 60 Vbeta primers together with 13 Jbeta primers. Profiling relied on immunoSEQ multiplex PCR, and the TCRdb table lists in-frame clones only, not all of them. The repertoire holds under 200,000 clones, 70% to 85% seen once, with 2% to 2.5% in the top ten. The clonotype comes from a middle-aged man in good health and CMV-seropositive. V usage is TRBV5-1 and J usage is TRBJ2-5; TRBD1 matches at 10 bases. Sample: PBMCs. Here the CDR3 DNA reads TGCGCCAGCAGCCAGGGACAGGGGGAGACCCAGTACTTC. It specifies CASSQGQGETQYF.